The clone carrying this T cell receptor beta chain has ten or more counts. What it binds is not known. The method was immunoSEQ multiplex PCR; TCRdb's version includes in-frame clones alone and lacks a portion of them. Sampling found tens of thousands of clones, none seen once. The data were obtained in a study of T cell clonality in common variable immunodeficiency. Points from the study as a whole: Compared with healthy controls, CVID subjects showed increased TCRbeta clonality, mostly in about a third.

Source material: peripheral blood mononuclear cells. The source of this sequence is a person aged 18 to 70 in good health.

The CDR3 here is CASRRDRESKNIQYF. Partial CDR3 DNA: TGCGCCAGCAGAAGGGACAGGGAATCCAAAAACATT. The chain joins TRBV10-1 to TRBJ2-4; TRBD1 matches at 9 bases. The read terminates 3 residues ahead of where the CDR3 ends, so the germline J gene completes it. CDR3 size: 15 residues. From germline, CDR1 is WNHNN and CDR2 SYGVQD (reference sequence). V shed 6 bases, J shed 2 bases, and the junction held 5 bases outside the gene matches.